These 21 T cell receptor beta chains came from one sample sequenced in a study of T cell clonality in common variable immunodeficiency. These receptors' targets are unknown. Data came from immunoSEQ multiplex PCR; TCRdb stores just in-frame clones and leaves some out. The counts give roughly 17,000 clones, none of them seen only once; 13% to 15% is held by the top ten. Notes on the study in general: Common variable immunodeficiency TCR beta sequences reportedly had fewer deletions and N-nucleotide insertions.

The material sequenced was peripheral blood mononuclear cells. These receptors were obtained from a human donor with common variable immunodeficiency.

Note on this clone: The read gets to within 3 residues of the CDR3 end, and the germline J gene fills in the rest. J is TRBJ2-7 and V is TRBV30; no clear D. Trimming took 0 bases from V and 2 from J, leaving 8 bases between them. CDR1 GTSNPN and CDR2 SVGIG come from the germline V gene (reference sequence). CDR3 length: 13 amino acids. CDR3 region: CAWSVPPAYEQYF. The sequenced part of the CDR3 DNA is TGTGCCTGGAGTGTACCGCCAGCCTACGAG.

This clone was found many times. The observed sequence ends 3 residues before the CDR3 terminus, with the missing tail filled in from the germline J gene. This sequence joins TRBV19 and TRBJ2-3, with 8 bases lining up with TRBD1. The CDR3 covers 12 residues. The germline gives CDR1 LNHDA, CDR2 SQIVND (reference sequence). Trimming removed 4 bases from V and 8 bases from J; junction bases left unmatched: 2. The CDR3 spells CASSTGQGTQYF. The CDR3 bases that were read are TGTGCCAGTAGTACAGGACAGGGTACG.

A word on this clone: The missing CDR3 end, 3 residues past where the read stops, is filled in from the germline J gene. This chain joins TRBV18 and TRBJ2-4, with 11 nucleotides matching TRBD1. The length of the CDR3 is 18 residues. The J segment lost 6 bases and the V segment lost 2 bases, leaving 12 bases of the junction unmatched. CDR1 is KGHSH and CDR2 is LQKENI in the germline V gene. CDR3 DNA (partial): TGTGCCAGCTCACCATATTATGGAGTCGGGACAGGGGGAAACATT. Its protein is CASSPYYGVGTGGNI. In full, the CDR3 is CASSPYYGVGTGGNIQYF.

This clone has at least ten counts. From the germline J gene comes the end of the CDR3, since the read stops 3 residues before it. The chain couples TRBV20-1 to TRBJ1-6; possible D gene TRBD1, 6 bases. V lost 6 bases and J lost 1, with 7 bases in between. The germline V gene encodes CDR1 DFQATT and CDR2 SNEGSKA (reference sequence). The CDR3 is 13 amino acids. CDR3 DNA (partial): TGCAGTGCCAGGGGTTCCTATAATTCACCC. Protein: CSARGSYNSP. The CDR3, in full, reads CSARGSYNSPLHF.

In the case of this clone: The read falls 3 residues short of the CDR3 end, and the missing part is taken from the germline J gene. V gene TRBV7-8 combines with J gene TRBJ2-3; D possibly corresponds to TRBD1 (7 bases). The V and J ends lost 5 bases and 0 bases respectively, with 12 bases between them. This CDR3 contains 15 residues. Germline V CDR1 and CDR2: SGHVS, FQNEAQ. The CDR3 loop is CASSRGTASTDTQYF. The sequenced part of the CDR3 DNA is TGTGCCAGCAGCCGCGGGACAGCTAGCACAGATACG.

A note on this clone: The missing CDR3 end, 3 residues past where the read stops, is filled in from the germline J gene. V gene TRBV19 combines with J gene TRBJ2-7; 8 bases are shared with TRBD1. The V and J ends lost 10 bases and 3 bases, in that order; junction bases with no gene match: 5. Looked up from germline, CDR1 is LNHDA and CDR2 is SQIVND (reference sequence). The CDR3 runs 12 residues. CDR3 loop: CATADRVYEQYF. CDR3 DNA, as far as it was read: TGTGCCACTGCGGACAGGGTCTACGAG.

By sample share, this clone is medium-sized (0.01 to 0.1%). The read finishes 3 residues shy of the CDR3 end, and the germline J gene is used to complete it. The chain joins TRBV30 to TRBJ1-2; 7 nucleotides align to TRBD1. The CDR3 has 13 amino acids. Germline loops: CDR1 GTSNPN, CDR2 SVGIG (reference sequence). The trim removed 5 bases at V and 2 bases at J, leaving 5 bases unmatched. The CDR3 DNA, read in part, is TGTGCCTGGGGGACAGTGACAAACTATGGC. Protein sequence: CAWGTVTNYG. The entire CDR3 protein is CAWGTVTNYGYTF.

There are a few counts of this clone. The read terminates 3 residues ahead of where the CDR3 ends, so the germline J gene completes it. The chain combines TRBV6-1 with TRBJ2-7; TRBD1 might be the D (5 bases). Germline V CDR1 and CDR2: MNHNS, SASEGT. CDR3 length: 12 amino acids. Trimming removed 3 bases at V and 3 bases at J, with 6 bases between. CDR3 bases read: TGTGCCAGCAGTGACAGGGTCTACGAG. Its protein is CASSDRVYE. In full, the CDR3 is CASSDRVYEQYF.

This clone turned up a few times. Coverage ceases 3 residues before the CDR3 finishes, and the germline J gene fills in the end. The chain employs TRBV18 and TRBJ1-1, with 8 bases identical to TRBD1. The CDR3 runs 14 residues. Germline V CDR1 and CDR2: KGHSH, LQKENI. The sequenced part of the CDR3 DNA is TGTGCCAGCTCACCAAGGATTGGACAGGGAAGG. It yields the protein CASSPRIGQGR. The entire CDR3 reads CASSPRIGQGRAFF.

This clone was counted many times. The CDR3 is CASSLPGLGGETQYF. The CDR3 bases that were read are TGCGCCAGCAGCTTGCCTGGCCTAGGGGGCGAGACC. The V gene is TRBV5-1, the J gene TRBJ2-5; 7 bases agree with TRBD1. The read is 3 residues too short to cover the CDR3 end, so that end is filled in from the germline J gene. Germline CDR1 and CDR2: SGHRS and YFSETQ. V shed 1 base, J shed 5 bases, and the junction held 8 bases outside the gene matches. This CDR3 has 15 amino acids.

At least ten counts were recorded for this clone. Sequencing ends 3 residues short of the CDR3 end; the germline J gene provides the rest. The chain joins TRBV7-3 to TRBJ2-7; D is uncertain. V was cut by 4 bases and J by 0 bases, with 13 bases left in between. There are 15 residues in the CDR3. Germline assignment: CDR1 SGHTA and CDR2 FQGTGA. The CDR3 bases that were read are TGTGCCAGCAGCTCCTCGAGCGTAGCCTCCTACGAG. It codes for CASSSSSVASYE. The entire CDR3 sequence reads CASSSSSVASYEQYF.

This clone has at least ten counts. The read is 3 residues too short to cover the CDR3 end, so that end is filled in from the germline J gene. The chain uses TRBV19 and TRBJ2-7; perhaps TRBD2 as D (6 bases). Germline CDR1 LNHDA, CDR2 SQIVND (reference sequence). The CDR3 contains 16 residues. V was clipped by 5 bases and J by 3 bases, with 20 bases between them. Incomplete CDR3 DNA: TGTGCCAGTAGTGGGGGGTTGAGACCGACCGGCTACGAG. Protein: CASSGGLRPTGYE. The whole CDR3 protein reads CASSGGLRPTGYEQYF.

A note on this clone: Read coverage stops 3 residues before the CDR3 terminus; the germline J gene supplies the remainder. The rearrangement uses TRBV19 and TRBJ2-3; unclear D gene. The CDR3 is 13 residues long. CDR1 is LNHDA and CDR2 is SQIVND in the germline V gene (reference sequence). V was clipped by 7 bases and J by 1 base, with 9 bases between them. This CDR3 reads CASMARGTDTQYF. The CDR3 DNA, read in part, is TGTGCCAGTATGGCCAGAGGCACAGATACG.

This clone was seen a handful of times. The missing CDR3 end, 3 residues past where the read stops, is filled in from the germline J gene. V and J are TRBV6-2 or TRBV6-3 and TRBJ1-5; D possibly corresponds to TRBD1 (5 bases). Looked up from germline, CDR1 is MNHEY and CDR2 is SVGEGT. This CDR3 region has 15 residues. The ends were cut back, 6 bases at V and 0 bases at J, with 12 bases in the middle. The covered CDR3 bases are TGTGCCAGCAGCAGACAGATCCTTAGCAATCAGCCC. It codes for CASSRQILSNQP. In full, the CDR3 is CASSRQILSNQPQHF.

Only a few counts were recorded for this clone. CDR3 loop: CASSPRTLTNQPQHF. CDR3 bases read: TGTGCCAGTAGTCCCCGGACATTGACCAATCAGCCC. V usage is TRBV19 and J usage is TRBJ1-5; tentative D call: TRBD1 (5 bases). The read terminates 3 residues ahead of where the CDR3 ends, so the germline J gene completes it. The CDR3 sequence is 15 residues long. Germline V gene data show CDR1 as LNHDA and CDR2 as SQIVND (reference sequence). V was clipped by 5 bases and J by 3 bases, with 14 bases between them.

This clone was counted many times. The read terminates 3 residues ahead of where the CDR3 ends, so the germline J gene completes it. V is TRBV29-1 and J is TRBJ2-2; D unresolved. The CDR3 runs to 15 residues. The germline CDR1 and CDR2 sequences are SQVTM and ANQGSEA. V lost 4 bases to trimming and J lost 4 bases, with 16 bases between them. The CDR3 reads CSVAWSPVGTGELFF. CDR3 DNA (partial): TGCAGCGTTGCTTGGTCGCCGGTCGGCACCGGGGAG.

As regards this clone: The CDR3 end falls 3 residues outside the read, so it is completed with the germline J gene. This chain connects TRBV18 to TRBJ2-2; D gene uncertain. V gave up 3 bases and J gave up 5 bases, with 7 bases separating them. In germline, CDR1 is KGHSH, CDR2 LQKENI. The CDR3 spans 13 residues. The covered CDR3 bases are TGTGCCAGCTCACCCGCGGAGACCGGGGAG. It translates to CASSPAETGE. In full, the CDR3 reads CASSPAETGELFF.

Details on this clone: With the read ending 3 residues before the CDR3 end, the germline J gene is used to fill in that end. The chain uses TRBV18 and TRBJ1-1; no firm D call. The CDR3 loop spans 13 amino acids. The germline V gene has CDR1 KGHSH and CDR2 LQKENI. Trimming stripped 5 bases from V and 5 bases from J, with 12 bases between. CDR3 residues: CASSIQGGTEAFF. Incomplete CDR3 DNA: TGTGCCAGCTCAATACAAGGAGGGACTGAA.

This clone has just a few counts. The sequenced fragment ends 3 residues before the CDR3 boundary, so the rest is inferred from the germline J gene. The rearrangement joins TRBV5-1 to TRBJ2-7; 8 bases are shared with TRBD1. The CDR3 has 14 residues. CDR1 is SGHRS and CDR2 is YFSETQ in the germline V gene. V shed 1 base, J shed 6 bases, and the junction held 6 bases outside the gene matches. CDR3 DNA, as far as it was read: TGCGCCAGCAGCTTGTATGACAGGGGTAGCGAG. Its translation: CASSLYDRGSE. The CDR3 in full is CASSLYDRGSEQYF. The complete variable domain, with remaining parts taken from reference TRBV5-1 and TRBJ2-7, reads KAGVTQTPRYLIKTRGQQVTLSCSPISGHRSVSWYQQTPGQGLQFLFEYFSETQRNKGNFPGRFSGRQFSNSRSEMNVSTLELGDSALYLCASSLYDRGSEQYFGPGTRLTVT.

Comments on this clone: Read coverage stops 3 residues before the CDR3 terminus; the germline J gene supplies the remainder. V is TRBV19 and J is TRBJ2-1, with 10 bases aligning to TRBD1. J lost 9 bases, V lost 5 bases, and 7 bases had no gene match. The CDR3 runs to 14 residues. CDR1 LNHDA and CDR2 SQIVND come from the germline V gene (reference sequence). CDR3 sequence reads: CASSRDRGYGEQFF. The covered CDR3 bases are TGTGCCAGTAGTCGGGACAGGGGCTATGGTGAG. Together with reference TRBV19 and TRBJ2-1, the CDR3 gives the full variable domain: DGGITQSPKYLFRKEGQNVTLSCEQNLNHDAMYWYRQDPGQGLRLIYYSQIVNDFQKGDIAEGYSVSREKKESFPLTVTSAQKNPTAFYLCASSRDRGYGEQFFGPGTRLTVL.

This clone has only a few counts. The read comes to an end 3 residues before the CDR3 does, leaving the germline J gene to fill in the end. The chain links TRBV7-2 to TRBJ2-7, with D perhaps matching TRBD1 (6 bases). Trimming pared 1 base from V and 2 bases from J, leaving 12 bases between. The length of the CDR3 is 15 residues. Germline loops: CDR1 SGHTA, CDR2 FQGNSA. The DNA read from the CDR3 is TGTGCCAGCAGCTTAGTGGATCAGGGGACCTACGAG. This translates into CASSLVDQGTYE. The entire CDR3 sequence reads CASSLVDQGTYEQYF.